This TCR beta chain was recorded in a study of T cell responses to AZD1222 COVID-19 vaccine. The study, taken as a whole, reports: Of the AZD1222 recipients, only 5 to 7 were seropositive at baseline. Donors were chiefly white British, with a greater number of females, and clonal diversity was perhaps underestimated. As reported, nearly half of all spike-specific TCRs target variant regions that are unmutated. Increases in Spike-specific TCR breadth and depth were seen after two AZD1222 doses.

With regard to this clone: Antigen unknown.

The junction had 6 bases not matched to a gene; V was cut back by 0 bases and J by 0 bases. This CDR3 has 17 amino acids. The V gene's germline CDR1 is SGHRS and CDR2 YFSETQ. Sequencing was performed with immunoSEQ multiplex PCR; in TCRdb, only in-frame clones are kept and a portion is missing. The sample holds 75,000 to 95,000 clones, roughly 90% seen once. This sample comprised peripheral blood, obtained on day 0 of MenACWY control vaccination. This sequence originates from an adult in good health. V is TRBV5-1 and J is TRBJ1-3; 7 nucleotides agree with TRBD1. This CDR3 is CASSLAGTDSSGNTIYF. DNA of the CDR3: TGCGCCAGCAGCTTGGCGGGGACAGATAGCTCTGGAAACACCATATATTTT.